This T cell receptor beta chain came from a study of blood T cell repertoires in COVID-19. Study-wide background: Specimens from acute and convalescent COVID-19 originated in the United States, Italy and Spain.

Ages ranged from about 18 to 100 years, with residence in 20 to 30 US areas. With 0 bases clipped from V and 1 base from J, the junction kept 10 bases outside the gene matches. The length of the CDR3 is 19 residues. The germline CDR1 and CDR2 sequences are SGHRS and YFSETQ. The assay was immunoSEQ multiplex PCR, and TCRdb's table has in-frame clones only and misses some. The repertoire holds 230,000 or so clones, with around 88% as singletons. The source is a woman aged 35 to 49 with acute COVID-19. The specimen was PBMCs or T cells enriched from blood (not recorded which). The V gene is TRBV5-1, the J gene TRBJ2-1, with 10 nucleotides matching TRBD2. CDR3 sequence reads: CASSLAVAGGTSSYNEQFF. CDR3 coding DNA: TGCGCCAGCAGCTTGGCGGTAGCGGGGGGAACATCTTCCTACAATGAGCAGTTCTTC.